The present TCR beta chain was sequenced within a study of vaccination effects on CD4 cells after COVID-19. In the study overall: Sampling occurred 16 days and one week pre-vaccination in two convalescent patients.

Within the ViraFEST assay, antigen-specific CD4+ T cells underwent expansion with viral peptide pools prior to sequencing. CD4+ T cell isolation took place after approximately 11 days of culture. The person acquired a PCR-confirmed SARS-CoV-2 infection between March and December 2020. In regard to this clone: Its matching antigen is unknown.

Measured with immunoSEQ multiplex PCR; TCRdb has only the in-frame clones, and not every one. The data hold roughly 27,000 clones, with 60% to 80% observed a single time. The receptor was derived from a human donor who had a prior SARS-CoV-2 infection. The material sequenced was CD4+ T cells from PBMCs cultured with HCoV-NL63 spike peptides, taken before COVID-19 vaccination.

For the CDR3, the DNA is TGTGCCAGCAGCCCGAGACAGGGGGCTTCCTACAATGAGCAGTTCTTC. Its protein is CASSPRQGASYNEQFF. The V call is TRBV9, the J call TRBJ2-1, with TRBD1 matching 10 bases. Germline-derived CDR1 and CDR2 are SGDLS and YYNGEE. The CDR3 is made up of 16 amino acids. With 4 bases clipped from V and 1 base from J, the junction kept 5 bases outside the gene matches.